This T cell receptor (beta chain) was found in a study of Tregs in tolerant kidney transplant recipients (dated by TCRdb to about 2019). The study in broad terms: The study applied TCRbeta sequencing to find donor-specific regulatory T cells before combined kidney and bone marrow transplantation and then followed those same cells after transplant. In a few healthy controls, several methods of expanding Tregs specific for an allogeneic donor were compared by TCRbeta repertoire sequencing.

For TCRbeta CDR3 sequencing, genomic DNA was extracted from sorted cells using the QIAGEN DNeasy Blood and Tissue Kit. Through immunoSEQ, high-throughput TCRbeta CDR3 sequencing was done commercially, including PCR amplification with internal controls and bias correction. The authors' pipeline ran thus. Unique productive TCRbeta sequences were defined by CDR3 nucleotide sequence where primers matched, otherwise by CDR3 amino acid sequence with Vbeta and Jbeta genes. To correct for sorting error, sequences found in more than one sorted population at a frequency ratio of 2:1 or less were discarded, and the remaining shared sequences were assigned to the population with the higher frequency. Donor-reactive sequences were defined as at least 5-fold expanded in CFSE-low cells versus unstimulated cells, with frequency of at least 0.01% in CFSE-low cells. Repertoire divergence was quantified by Jensen-Shannon divergence calculated from the top 100 TCRbeta sequences ranked by frequency. For samples with multiple sequencing runs, sorting error was corrected in each run separately before the runs were combined. The source is immuneACCESS, and TCRdb retained only in-frame sequences with V and J called. Part of the clones is not carried over; for the studies checked, unresolved V genes explain less than half of this, and the remainder is unexplained. V and J calls and clone size follow that table, whereas D and trimming were derived from the DNA. This sample lists 110,000 or so clones; roughly nine tenths were detected once. The biggest ten clones account for over 0.5% of the sample.

In the case of this clone: The specificity of this receptor is unknown. One base away there is no much larger clone; base qualities are not given.

What the study reported, not specific to this receptor: Biological reproducibility was not examined directly, but technical replication error appeared to be minimal. Because the study included only a small number of patients, the results must be confirmed in larger populations and under other immunosuppression protocols. The most biologically relevant and donor-specific TCRbeta repertoire appeared to be identified by expanding Tregs with activated donor B cells.

Unstimulated Tregs (CD4+CD25+CD127-), CD4+ non-Tregs (CD4+CD25-), CD4 and CD8 cells were FACS-sorted from thawed PBMCs. Blood from healthy controls was obtained either as purchased buffy coats or from healthy volunteers. Healthy control blood was processed to PBMCs with a Ficoll density gradient and then cryopreserved, whereas patient PBMCs were collected both before and after transplant. The cysteine opens and the phenylalanine closes a CDR3 of 15 amino acids. CDR3 DNA only is kept here, 45 bases in frame from base 1. V loses 6 bases, J loses 1 base, and the germline ends lie 14 bases apart. CDR1 and CDR2 were assigned from the germline V gene as MNHEY and SVGAGI.

Sequencing input: CD4+ T cells from blood. This clonotype was sampled from a human donor in good health. The chain was built from TRBV6-5 and TRBJ2-3, with the D assignment possibly TRBD1 or TRBD2, given 6 matching bases for each. The nucleotide sequence is TGTGCCAGCAGAAGCTCGAGGGGGGGCACAGATACGCAGTATTTT. Translation gives CASRSSRGGTDTQYF.